The present TCR beta chain was sequenced within a study of blood T cell repertoires in COVID-19. Study-wide background: There were acute and convalescent COVID-19 samples, and they came from the United States, Italy and Spain. PBMCs, B-cell-depleted T cells, or T cells were the source of the cDNA or gDNA that made up the material.

Original data processing: Researchers report that nucleated cell counts were estimated from reference gene primer amplification. The table came from immunoSEQ multiplex PCR; TCRdb's copy has only in-frame clones and leaves some out. D and trimming come from the DNA, and the V and J calls and clone size come from that table. Of 120,000 to 150,000 clones listed, 70% to 90% were seen once; the top ten hold approximately 8.3%. CDR1 and CDR2 from the germline V gene are MNHEY and SVGEGT. The CDR3 extends over 14 amino acids. Trimming pared 5 bases from V and 4 bases from J, leaving 14 bases between. Sample: peripheral blood. This TCR was sampled from a woman in her fifties or sixties with acute or convalescent COVID-19. The chain employs TRBV6-2 or TRBV6-3 and TRBJ1-2; weak D call: TRBD1 (5 bases). CDR3 loop: CASSDTGQGYGYTF. CDR3 coding DNA: TGTGCCAGCAGTGACACCGGGCAGGGCTATGGCTACACCTTC.